The 27 T cell receptor beta chains below all came from one sample that was sequenced in a study of blood T cell repertoires in COVID-19. TCRdb's table, derived via immunoSEQ multiplex PCR, lists solely in-frame clones and lacks some. The repertoire holds fewer than 250,000 clones, about four fifths seen once, with 3% to 3.5% in the top ten. The specimen sequenced was PBMCs or T cells enriched from blood (not recorded which). These receptors were obtained from a woman aged 25 to 39 who had been exposed to COVID-19.

The chain joins TRBV19 to TRBJ1-1; TRBD1 agrees at 11 bases. Germline CDR1 is LNHDA and CDR2 is SQIVND (reference sequence). V shed 11 bases, J shed 5 bases, and the junction held 7 bases outside the gene matches. The CDR3 length is 13 residues. CDR3 DNA: TGTGCCTCCAAGGACAGGGGGCAGACTGAAGCTTTCTTT. It codes for CASKDRGQTEAFF.

The chain employs TRBV9 and TRBJ1-1; D perhaps matches TRBD1 (6 bases). The V gene lost 2 bases and the J gene lost 6 bases, with 14 bases spanning the gap. The germline V gene has CDR1 SGDLS and CDR2 YYNGEE. This CDR3 contains 14 residues. CDR3 nucleotides: TGTGCCAGCAGCGTTTCCTACCAGGGGTCTGAAGCTTTCTTT. Encoded protein: CASSVSYQGSEAFF.

The rearrangement uses TRBV5-4 and TRBJ2-3; D gene unclear. CDR3 length: 15 amino acids. From germline, CDR1 is SGHNT and CDR2 YYREEE (reference sequence). V lost 4 bases, J lost 1 base, and 13 bases lay in between. CDR3 in amino acids: CASSPGGTGTDTQYF. DNA of the CDR3: TGTGCCAGCAGCCCTGGTGGCACAGGCACAGATACGCAGTATTTT. Looking up the rest from reference TRBV5-4 and TRBJ2-3 gives the full variable domain: ETGVTQSPTHLIKTRGQQVTLRCSSQSGHNTVSWYQQALGQGPQFIFQYYREEENGRGNFPPRFSGLQFPNYSSELNVNALELDDSALYLCASSPGGTGTDTQYFGPGTRLTVL.

The chain carries TRBV11-3 and TRBJ2-7; tentatively, D is TRBD2 (5 bases). CDR3 length: 13 residues. Per the germline V gene, CDR1 is SGHNT and CDR2 is YENEEA. V gave up 1 base and J gave up 5 bases, with 9 bases separating them. The CDR3 sequence: CASSLVVGDEQYF. Written as DNA, the CDR3 is TGTGCCAGCAGCTTAGTTGTCGGGGACGAGCAGTACTTC.

The chain has TRBV5-4 and TRBJ1-6; no definite D call. CDR1 and CDR2 (germline): SGHNT, YYREEE (reference sequence). This CDR3 is 12 amino acids long. Between the trimmed V and J ends, which lost 2 bases and 9 bases, there was a span of 6 bases. Here the CDR3 reads CASSFRGSPLHF. CDR3 in DNA: TGTGCCAGCAGCTTCCGAGGTTCACCCCTCCACTTT.

This clone was counted a few times. The J gene is TRBJ2-7, the V gene TRBV27, with 8 nucleotides matching TRBD1. Germline CDR1 and CDR2: MNHEY and SMNVEV (reference sequence). Losses at the gene ends were 2 bases for V and 5 bases for J; bases not matched to a gene: 23. The CDR3 sequence is 20 residues long. CDR3 nucleotides: TGTGCCAGCAGTTTAGATCCATCGGGCAGGGGGCCCCATAGCGTGAACGAGCAGTACTTC. It yields the protein CASSLDPSGRGPHSVNEQYF.

CDR3 loop: CASSYAASYGYTF. As DNA, the CDR3 is TGTGCCAGCAGTTACGCGGCCAGCTATGGCTACACCTTC. The chain couples TRBV6-2 or TRBV6-3 to TRBJ1-2; D not certain. The germline gives CDR1 MNHEY, CDR2 SVGEGT. CDR3 size: 13 residues. Trimming removed 2 bases at V and 4 bases at J, with 8 bases between.

V and J are TRBV24-1 and TRBJ2-2; TRBD1 agrees at 8 bases. The CDR3 extends over 15 amino acids. The trim removed 8 bases at V and 1 base at J, leaving 5 bases unmatched. The germline CDR1 and CDR2 sequences are KGHDR and SFDVKD. The CDR3 region has the DNA TGTGCCACCATTTCGGGACAGGTGAACACCGGGGAGCTGTTTTTT. Protein product: CATISGQVNTGELFF.

The gene calls are TRBV14 and TRBJ1-6; 8 positions agree with TRBD1. The CDR3 runs 14 residues. Germline-derived CDR1 and CDR2 are SGHDN and FVKESK. Unmatched junction bases numbered 4, after V lost 3 bases and J lost 9 bases. CDR3 in amino acids: CASSHQGAGSPLHF. CDR3 in DNA: TGTGCCAGCAGCCACCAGGGGGCTGGTTCACCCCTCCACTTT.

The CDR3 loop reads CASSTFRGDMNTEAFF. CDR3 nucleotides: TGTGCCAGCAGCACTTTCAGGGGCGACATGAACACTGAAGCTTTCTTT. V and J are TRBV5-4 and TRBJ1-1; tentative D call: TRBD1 (6 bases). Trimming took off 4 bases at V and 0 bases at J, with 16 bases between the two ends. CDR3 size: 16 residues. CDR1 is SGHNT and CDR2 is YYREEE in the germline V gene (reference sequence).

CDR3 residues: CASSYEYEQYF. CDR3 nucleotides: TGTGCCAGCAGTTACGAGTACGAGCAGTACTTC. The chain is built from TRBV6-2 or TRBV6-3 and TRBJ2-7; D not certain. Trimming took 2 bases from V and 4 from J, leaving 3 bases between them. The CDR3 is 11 amino acids. Looked up from germline, CDR1 is MNHEY and CDR2 is SVGEGT.

This chain joins TRBV29-1 and TRBJ2-7, with D possibly matching TRBD1 (6 bases). This CDR3 contains 13 residues. The V gene lost 4 bases and the J gene lost 7 bases, with 17 bases spanning the gap. Per germline, CDR1 SQVTM and CDR2 ANQGSEA. The CDR3 region is CSVARKTGGEQYF. The CDR3 nucleotides read TGCAGCGTTGCCCGGAAGACAGGTGGTGAGCAGTACTTC.

The J gene is TRBJ2-1, the V gene TRBV6-5, with D possibly being TRBD2 (5 bases). With 4 bases removed from V and 8 bases from J, the gap between germline ends came to 12 bases. In germline, CDR1 is MNHEY, CDR2 SVGAGI. This CDR3 contains 13 residues. The CDR3 region is CASSSIIGDEQFF. CDR3 coding DNA: TGTGCCAGCAGTTCCATCATCGGGGATGAGCAGTTCTTC.

Notes on this clone: Since no conserved phenylalanine or tryptophan closes the CDR3, a read error is the likely cause. The DNA is omitted, as the CDR3 cannot be located on it reliably, and the CDR3 follows TCRdb's listing. The chain combines TRBV9 with TRBJ2-7; the listed D gene, TRBD2, was not tested against the DNA. Germline values: CDR1 SGDLS, CDR2 YYNGEE. With termini counted, the CDR3 has 9 amino acids. The CDR3 here is CASSVVFAA.

CDR3 amino acids: CASSVRGGFSGNTIYF. The CDR3, as DNA: TGTGCCAGCAGCGTCCGGGGGGGGTTCTCTGGAAACACCATATATTTT. The rearrangement uses TRBV11-2 and TRBJ1-3, with D perhaps matching TRBD1 (5 bases). V was clipped by 5 bases and J by 0 bases, with 14 bases between them. The CDR3 totals 16 residues. Germline CDR1 SGHAT, CDR2 FQNNGV.

The rearrangement links TRBV30 to TRBJ1-6, with unresolved D. CDR3 size: 13 residues. Germline V gene data show CDR1 as GTSNPN and CDR2 as SVGIG (reference sequence). Trimming removed 3 bases at V and 7 bases at J, with 10 bases between. The CDR3: CAWRYGINSPLHF. DNA for the CDR3: TGTGCCTGGAGGTACGGGATCAATTCACCCCTCCACTTT.

This clone was recorded at least ten times. V gene TRBV7-2 combines with J gene TRBJ2-4; a possible D gene is TRBD2 (7 bases). This CDR3 region has 15 residues. Germline loops: CDR1 SGHTA, CDR2 FQGNSA. V was shortened by 5 bases and J by 1 base, with 12 bases between the two germline ends. CDR3: CASSTKGGAKNIQYF. DNA of the CDR3: TGTGCCAGCAGCACAAAGGGGGGGGCCAAAAACATTCAGTACTTC. The full variable domain, its missing parts supplied by reference TRBV7-2 and TRBJ2-4, is GAGVSQSPSNKVTEKGKDVELRCDPISGHTALYWYRQSLGQGLEFLIYFQGNSAPDKSGLPSDRFSAERTGGSVSTLTIQRTQQEDSAVYLCASSTKGGAKNIQYFGAGTRLSVL.

The rearrangement uses TRBV5-4 and TRBJ1-1; 8 positions match TRBD1. This CDR3 comprises 14 residues. CDR1 is SGHNT and CDR2 is YYREEE in the germline V gene (reference sequence). The V gene end was trimmed by 4 bases and the J gene end by 4 bases; junction bases not matched to a gene: 6. CDR3 bases: TGTGCCAGCAGCAACAGGGGGTCCAGCACTGAAGCTTTCTTT. As protein: CASSNRGSSTEAFF.

This sequence joins TRBV5-8 and TRBJ1-5; TRBD1 is a possible D gene (6 bases). Per the germline V gene, CDR1 is SGHTS and CDR2 is YDEGEE. Trimming cost V 4 bases and J 9 bases, with 20 bases left between them. This CDR3 has 15 amino acids. In DNA form, the CDR3 reads TGTGCCAGCAGCATTAAACCGACAGGTAGACGGCCCCAGCATTTT. Translation: CASSIKPTGRRPQHF.

This clone was picked up one time. The V and J genes are TRBV10-1 and TRBJ2-5; D not resolved. V shed 2 bases and J shed 3 bases, with 10 bases lying between them. This CDR3 region has 14 residues. Germline loops: CDR1 WNHNN, CDR2 SYGVQD (reference sequence). In nucleotides, the CDR3 is TGCGCCAGCAGTGAGAGCCTTGAAGAAGAGACCCAGTACTTC. Translated: CASSESLEEETQYF.

This rearrangement joins TRBV5-1 to TRBJ2-1; 7 bases align to TRBD1. The V gene end was trimmed by 4 bases and the J gene end by 5 bases; junction bases not matched to a gene: 12. Germline V lookup: CDR1 SGHRS, CDR2 YFSETQ. This CDR3 is built from 16 residues. CDR3 DNA: TGCGCCAGCAGCGACTACAGGGGAGTAACACACAATGAGCAGTTCTTC. Amino acids: CASSDYRGVTHNEQFF. The full variable domain, its missing parts supplied by reference TRBV5-1 and TRBJ2-1, is KAGVTQTPRYLIKTRGQQVTLSCSPISGHRSVSWYQQTPGQGLQFLFEYFSETQRNKGNFPGRFSGRQFSNSRSEMNVSTLELGDSALYLCASSDYRGVTHNEQFFGPGTRLTVL.

This sequence joins TRBV5-1 and TRBJ1-6; perhaps TRBD1 as D (5 bases). Germline CDR1 and CDR2: SGHRS and YFSETQ. Trimming took off 4 bases at V and 7 bases at J, with 18 bases between the two ends. This CDR3 region has 16 residues. The CDR3 protein is CASSAAEGLWNSPLHF. DNA for the CDR3: TGCGCCAGCAGCGCTGCTGAGGGACTTTGGAATTCACCCCTCCACTTT.

The chain is built from TRBV2 and TRBJ2-7; 8 bases are shared with TRBD1. V lost 6 bases and J lost 3; bases outside the gene matches: 7. The CDR3 length is 14 residues. Germline V gene data show CDR1 as SNHLY and CDR2 as FYNNEI. CDR3 nucleotides: TGTGCCAGCAGGGTACAGGGGGTTCTCTACGAGCAGTACTTC. Translating gives CASRVQGVLYEQYF.

As concerns this clone: This sample includes further DNA sequences coding for the same CDR3. The chain uses TRBV7-9 and TRBJ1-2; a weak D match, TRBD1 (5 bases). V was clipped by 1 base and J by 8 bases, with 8 bases between them. Germline CDR1 and CDR2: SEHNR and FQNEAQ (reference sequence). There are 12 residues in the CDR3. This CDR3 is CASSLGQRGYTF. CDR3 DNA: TGTGCCAGCAGCTTAGGACAGCGAGGCTACACCTTC.

This clone was found once. This chain uses TRBV11-2 with TRBJ2-7; tentative D call: TRBD2 (7 bases). The CDR3 is 15 amino acids. The V gene's germline CDR1 is SGHAT and CDR2 FQNNGV. The V and J ends lost 1 base and 4 bases respectively, with 14 bases between them. For the CDR3, the DNA is TGTGCCAGCAGCTTAGTTGGGGGGGGCCGGTACGAGCAGTACTTC. Protein: CASSLVGGGRYEQYF. The entire variable domain, with the rest obtained from reference TRBV11-2 and TRBJ2-7, is as follows: EAGVAQSPRYKIIEKRQSVAFWCNPISGHATLYWYQQILGQGPKLLIQFQNNGVVDDSQLPKDRFSAERLKGVDSTLKIQPAKLEDSAVYLCASSLVGGGRYEQYFGPGTRLTVT.

The gene calls are TRBV3-1 (or the pseudogene TRBV3-2) and TRBJ2-3, with TRBD1 matching over 8 bases. The CDR3 loop spans 15 amino acids. With 4 bases clipped from V and 1 base from J, the junction kept 4 bases outside the gene matches. In germline, CDR1 is LGHDT, CDR2 YNNKEL (reference sequence). CDR3 protein: CASSRPGGGTDTQYF. CDR3 nucleotide sequence: TGTGCCAGCAGCCGACCAGGGGGCGGCACAGATACGCAGTATTTT.

This chain joins TRBV2 and TRBJ2-1, with 7 positions matching TRBD1. Germline V gene data show CDR1 as SNHLY and CDR2 as FYNNEI. V trimming: 6 bases; J trimming: 14 bases; junction bases outside the gene matches: 10. The CDR3 totals 12 residues. The DNA of the CDR3 is TGTGCCAGCAGCTTTGACAGGGTGTGGGAGTTCTTC. As protein: CASSFDRVWEFF.